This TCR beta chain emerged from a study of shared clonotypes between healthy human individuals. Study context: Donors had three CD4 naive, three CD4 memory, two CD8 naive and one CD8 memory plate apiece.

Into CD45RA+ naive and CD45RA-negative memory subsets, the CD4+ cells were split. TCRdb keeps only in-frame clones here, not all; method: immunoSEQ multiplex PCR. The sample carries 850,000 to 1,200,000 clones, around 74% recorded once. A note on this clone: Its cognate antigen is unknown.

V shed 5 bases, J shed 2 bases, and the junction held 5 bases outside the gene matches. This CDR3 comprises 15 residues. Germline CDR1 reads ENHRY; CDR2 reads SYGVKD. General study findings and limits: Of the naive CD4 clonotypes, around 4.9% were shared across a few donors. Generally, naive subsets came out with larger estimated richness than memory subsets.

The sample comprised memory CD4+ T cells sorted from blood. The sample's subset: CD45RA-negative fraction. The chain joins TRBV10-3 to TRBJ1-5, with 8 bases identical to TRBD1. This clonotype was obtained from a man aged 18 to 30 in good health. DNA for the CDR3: TGTGCCATCAGTTCGACAGGGGATCGCAATCAGCCCCAGCATTTT. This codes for CAISSTGDRNQPQHF.